Below are 9 T cell receptor beta chains sequenced from a single sample in a study of shared clonotypes between healthy human individuals. TCRdb's table, derived via immunoSEQ multiplex PCR, lists solely in-frame clones and lacks some. The sample has about 670,000 clones; approximately 79% are singletons. Sequences were obtained from memory CD4+ T cells sorted from blood. Subset meaning: CD45RA-negative fraction. These receptors were collected from a woman in her twenties or thirties in good health.

A few counts support this clone. The gene calls are TRBV11-2 and TRBJ2-6; 7 bases line up with TRBD2. The CDR3 totals 14 residues. The germline CDR1 and CDR2 sequences are SGHAT and FQNNGV. The trim removed 11 bases at V and 0 bases at J, leaving 4 bases unmatched. This CDR3 is CASREGSGANVLTF. For the CDR3, the DNA is TGTGCCTCGAGGGAGGGCTCTGGGGCCAACGTCCTGACTTTC. The full variable domain, its missing parts supplied by reference TRBV11-2 and TRBJ2-6, is EAGVAQSPRYKIIEKRQSVAFWCNPISGHATLYWYQQILGQGPKLLIQFQNNGVVDDSQLPKDRFSAERLKGVDSTLKIQPAKLEDSAVYLCASREGSGANVLTFGAGSRLTVL.

This clone was seen just once. The rearrangement joins TRBV19 to TRBJ2-4; TRBD2 is a possible D gene (6 bases). CDR1 is LNHDA and CDR2 is SQIVND in the germline V gene (reference sequence). CDR3 length: 16 residues. V lost 4 bases and J lost 0, with 13 bases in between. Here the CDR3 reads CASSREALLAKNIQYF. CDR3 sequence (DNA): TGTGCCAGTAGTAGGGAGGCCCTACTAGCCAAAAACATTCAGTACTTC.

The sample holds one count of this clone. The chain recombines TRBV19 with TRBJ2-2; the D is unclear. The CDR3 sequence is 12 residues long. Germline V gene data show CDR1 as LNHDA and CDR2 as SQIVND (reference sequence). Trimming shortened V by 7 bases and J by 6 bases, and 9 bases separated the two germline ends. This chain's CDR3 is CASNWWAGELFF. As DNA, the CDR3 is TGTGCCAGTAATTGGTGGGCCGGGGAGCTGTTTTTT. Looking up the rest from reference TRBV19 and TRBJ2-2 gives the full variable domain: DGGITQSPKYLFRKEGQNVTLSCEQNLNHDAMYWYRQDPGQGLRLIYYSQIVNDFQKGDIAEGYSVSREKKESFPLTVTSAQKNPTAFYLCASNWWAGELFFGEGSRLTVL.

The chain links TRBV7-9 to TRBJ1-3, with D hard to call. Trimming took off 1 base at V and 0 bases at J, with 10 bases between the two ends. The germline gives CDR1 SEHNR, CDR2 FQNEAQ (reference sequence). The CDR3 runs 16 residues. The CDR3 region has the DNA TGTGCCAGCAGCTTAGGGCAGCCGAGCTCTGGAAACACCATATATTTT. Translated, it gives CASSLGQPSSGNTIYF.

Comments on this clone: At one of its ends the junction is not consistent with the germline gene, which may arise from a read error. V usage is TRBV11-2 and J usage is TRBJ2-3; a weak D match, TRBD2 (5 bases). Looked up from germline, CDR1 is SGHAT and CDR2 is FQNNGV. The CDR3 contains 18 residues. The CDR3 region has the DNA TGTGCCAGCACCTTAGTAGCCAGTGGCGGACTCAGCACAGATACGCAGTATTTT. Translating it yields CASTLVASGGLSTDTQYF.

The CDR3: CSAAPRGEQFF. CDR3 sequence (DNA): TGCAGTGCCGCCCCGAGGGGGGAGCAGTTCTTC. V is TRBV20-1 and J is TRBJ2-1; TRBD1 might be the D (6 bases). V was pared by 6 bases and J by 10 bases, with 13 bases between. This CDR3 region has 11 residues. The V gene's germline CDR1 is DFQATT and CDR2 SNEGSKA (reference sequence).

This rearrangement joins TRBV19 to TRBJ1-2, with TRBD1 matching over 9 bases. The CDR3 contains 15 residues. From germline, CDR1 is LNHDA and CDR2 SQIVND (reference sequence). Germline trimming cut 6 bases from V and 8 bases from J; bases unmatched to any gene: 13. In nucleotides, the CDR3 is TGTGCCAGTAGCAACAGGGGGCGCACCGACCGGGGCTACACCTTC. Amino acids: CASSNRGRTDRGYTF. Full variable domain (missing parts from reference TRBV19 and TRBJ1-2): DGGITQSPKYLFRKEGQNVTLSCEQNLNHDAMYWYRQDPGQGLRLIYYSQIVNDFQKGDIAEGYSVSREKKESFPLTVTSAQKNPTAFYLCASSNRGRTDRGYTFGSGTRLTVV.

J is TRBJ1-1 and V is TRBV19, with D uncertain. The length of the CDR3 is 14 residues. The V and J ends lost 4 bases and 3 bases respectively, with 12 bases between them. The germline V gene has CDR1 LNHDA and CDR2 SQIVND (reference sequence). The CDR3 sequence is CASSKSIRDTEAFF. For the CDR3, the DNA is TGTGCCAGTAGTAAATCCATAAGGGACACTGAAGCTTTCTTT.

The chain links TRBV18 to TRBJ2-3, with 9 bases lining up with TRBD2. This CDR3 is built from 15 residues. CDR1 is KGHSH, CDR2 LQKENI, per germline. J was trimmed by 10 bases and V by 0 bases; bases with no gene match: 8. CDR3 nucleotides: TGTGCCAGCTCACCACCTAGCGGGAGAATTAGGGCGCAGTATTTT. Amino acid sequence: CASSPPSGRIRAQYF.